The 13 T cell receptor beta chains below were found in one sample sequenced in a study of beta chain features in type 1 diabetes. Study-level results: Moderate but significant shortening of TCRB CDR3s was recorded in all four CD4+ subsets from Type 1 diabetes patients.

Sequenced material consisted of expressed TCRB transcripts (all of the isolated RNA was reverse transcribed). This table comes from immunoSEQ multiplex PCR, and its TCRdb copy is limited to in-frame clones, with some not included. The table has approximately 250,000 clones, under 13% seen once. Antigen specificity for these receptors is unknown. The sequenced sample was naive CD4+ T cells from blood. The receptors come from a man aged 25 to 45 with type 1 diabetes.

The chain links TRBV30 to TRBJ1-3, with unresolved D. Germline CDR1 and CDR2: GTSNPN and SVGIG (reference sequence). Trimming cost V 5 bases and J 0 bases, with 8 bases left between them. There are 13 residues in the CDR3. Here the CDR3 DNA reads TGTGCCTGGGGTCGGAGCTCTGGAAACACCATATATTTT. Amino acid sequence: CAWGRSSGNTIYF.

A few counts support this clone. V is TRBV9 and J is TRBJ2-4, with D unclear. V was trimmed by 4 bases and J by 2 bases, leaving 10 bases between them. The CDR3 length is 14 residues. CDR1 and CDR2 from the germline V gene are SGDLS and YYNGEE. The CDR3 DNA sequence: TGTGCCAGCAGCCCGACGGGTTCCAAAAACATTCAGTACTTC. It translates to CASSPTGSKNIQYF.

CDR3 sequence: CASTEPGQDIQYF. In nucleotides, the CDR3 is TGTGCCAGCACCGAACCGGGACAAGACATTCAGTACTTC. The chain couples TRBV6-5 to TRBJ2-4, with a weak D call TRBD1 (6 bases). The CDR3 has 13 amino acids. V was clipped by 7 bases and J by 8 bases, with 15 bases between them. Germline CDR1 reads MNHEY; CDR2 reads SVGAGI.

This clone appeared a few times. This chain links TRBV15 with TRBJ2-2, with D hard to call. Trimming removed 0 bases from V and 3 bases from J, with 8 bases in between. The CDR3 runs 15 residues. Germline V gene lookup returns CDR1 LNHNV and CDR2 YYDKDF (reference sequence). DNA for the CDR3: TGTGCCACCAGCAGAGATCTGATAGACACCGGGGAGCTGTTTTTT. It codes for CATSRDLIDTGELFF.

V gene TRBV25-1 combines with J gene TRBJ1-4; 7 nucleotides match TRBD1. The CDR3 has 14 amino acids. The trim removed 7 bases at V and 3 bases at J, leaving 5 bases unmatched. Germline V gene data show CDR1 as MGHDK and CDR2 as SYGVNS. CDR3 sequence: CASNRDSSNEKLFF. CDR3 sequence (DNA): TGTGCCAGCAATCGGGACAGCTCTAATGAAAAACTGTTTTTT.

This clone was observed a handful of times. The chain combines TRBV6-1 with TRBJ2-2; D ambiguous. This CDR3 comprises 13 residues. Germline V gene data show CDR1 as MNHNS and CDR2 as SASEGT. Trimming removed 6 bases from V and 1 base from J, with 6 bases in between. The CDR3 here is CASRSGNTGELFF. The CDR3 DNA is TGTGCCAGCAGGTCGGGGAACACCGGGGAGCTGTTTTTT.

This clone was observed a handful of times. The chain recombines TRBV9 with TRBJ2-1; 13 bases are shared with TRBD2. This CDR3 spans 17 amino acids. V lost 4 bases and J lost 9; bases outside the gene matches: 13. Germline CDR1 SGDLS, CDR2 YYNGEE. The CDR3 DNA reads TGTGCCAGCAGCATACTGGGACTAGCGGGGTCCGGAAGTGAGCAGTTCTTC. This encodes CASSILGLAGSGSEQFF.

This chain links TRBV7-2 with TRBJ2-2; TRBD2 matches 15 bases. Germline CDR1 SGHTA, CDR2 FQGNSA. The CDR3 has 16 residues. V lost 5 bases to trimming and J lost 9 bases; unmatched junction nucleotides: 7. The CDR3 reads CASSPGLAGGRRELFF. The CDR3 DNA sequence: TGTGCCAGCAGCCCTGGACTAGCGGGGGGGCGCAGGGAGCTGTTTTTT.

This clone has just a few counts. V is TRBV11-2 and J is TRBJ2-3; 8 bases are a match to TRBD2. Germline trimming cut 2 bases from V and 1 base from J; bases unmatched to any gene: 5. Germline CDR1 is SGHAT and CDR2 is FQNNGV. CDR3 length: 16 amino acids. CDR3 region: CASSLRVSGGTDTQYF. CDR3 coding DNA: TGTGCCAGCAGCTTAAGGGTTAGCGGGGGCACAGATACGCAGTATTTT.

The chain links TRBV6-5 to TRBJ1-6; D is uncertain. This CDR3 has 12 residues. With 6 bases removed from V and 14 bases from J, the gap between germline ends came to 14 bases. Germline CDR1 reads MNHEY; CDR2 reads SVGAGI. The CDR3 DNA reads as TGTGCCAGCAGCCCACTTTCCGGGACCCTCCACTTT. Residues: CASSPLSGTLHF.

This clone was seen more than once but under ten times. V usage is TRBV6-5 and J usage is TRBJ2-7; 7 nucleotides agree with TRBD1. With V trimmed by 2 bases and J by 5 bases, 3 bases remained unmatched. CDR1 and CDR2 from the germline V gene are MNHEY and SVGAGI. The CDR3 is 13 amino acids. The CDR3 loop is CASSYRGRHEQYF. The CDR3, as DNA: TGTGCCAGCAGTTACAGGGGGCGGCACGAGCAGTACTTC.

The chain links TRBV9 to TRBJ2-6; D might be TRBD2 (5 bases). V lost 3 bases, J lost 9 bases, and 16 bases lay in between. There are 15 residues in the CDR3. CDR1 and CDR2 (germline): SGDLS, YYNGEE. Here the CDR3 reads CASSAARAEVNVLTF. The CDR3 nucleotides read TGTGCCAGCAGCGCGGCCCGTGCGGAGGTCAACGTCCTGACTTTC. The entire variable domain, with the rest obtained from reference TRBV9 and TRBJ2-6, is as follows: DSGVTQTPKHLITATGQRVTLRCSPRSGDLSVYWYQQSLDQGLQFLIQYYNGEERAKGNILERFSAQQFPDLHSELNLSSLELGDSALYFCASSAARAEVNVLTFGAGSRLTVL.

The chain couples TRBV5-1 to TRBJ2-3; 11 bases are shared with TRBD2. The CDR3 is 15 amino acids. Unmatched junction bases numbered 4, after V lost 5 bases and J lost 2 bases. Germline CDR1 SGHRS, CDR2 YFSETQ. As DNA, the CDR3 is TGCGCCAGCAGGCCTAGCGGGGGGCACACAGATACGCAGTATTTT. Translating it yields CASRPSGGHTDTQYF. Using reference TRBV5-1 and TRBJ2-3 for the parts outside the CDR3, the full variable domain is KAGVTQTPRYLIKTRGQQVTLSCSPISGHRSVSWYQQTPGQGLQFLFEYFSETQRNKGNFPGRFSGRQFSNSRSEMNVSTLELGDSALYLCASRPSGGHTDTQYFGPGTRLTVL.